The clone carrying this T cell receptor beta chain was observed a single time. Its matching antigen is unknown. These data are taken from a study of T-cell memory formation after mild COVID-19. Turning to the study itself: Largely, the TCR clusters proved donor specific.

Trimming pared 5 bases from V and 1 base from J, leaving 11 bases between. The V gene's germline CDR1 is SEHNR and CDR2 FQNEAQ (reference sequence). This CDR3 has 14 residues. Whole-study results and caveats: Detection of some responders pre-infection suggested pre-existing cross-reactive memory T cells participated. The main location of contracting CD4+ clones was CM and EM, and that of contracting CD8+ clones was EMRA.

MiXCR, run by TCRdb on the 5' RACE reads, gives a single entry per CDR3 protein. The table lists 400,000 to 500,000 distinct CDR3 sequences, roughly 20% of them singletons. The V call is TRBV7-9, the J call TRBJ1-1, with D unclear. The sample was PBMCs or a T cell subset sorted from them (not recorded which). The receptor comes from an adult woman who had mild COVID-19 (a few samples of this study predate the infection). Cell type and time point are not known. The CDR3 DNA is TGTGCCAGCAGCCCACAAGACAAGAACACTGAAGCTTTCTTT. Its protein is CASSPQDKNTEAFF.